Below are 12 T cell receptor beta chains sequenced from a single sample in a study of sequential checkpoint blockade in melanoma. The treatment is: randomized to nivolumab then ipilimumab (arm A) or the reverse (arm B). Clones were read by immunoSEQ multiplex PCR, and TCRdb kept only the in-frame ones, dropping some. The sample carries 17,000 or so clones, over 60% recorded once. The sequenced sample was CD8+ T cells sorted from blood (inferred from file names), obtained from a patient given nivolumab and ipilimumab in sequence. All receptors come from a human donor with melanoma.

The chain employs TRBV6-5 and TRBJ2-5; no reliable D call. V lost 2 bases and J lost 1, with 5 bases in between. CDR3 length: 13 residues. In germline, CDR1 is MNHEY, CDR2 SVGAGI. Here the CDR3 DNA reads TGTGCCAGCAGTTACAACAGCCAAGAGACCCAGTACTTC. Translated, it gives CASSYNSQETQYF.

The chain employs TRBV19 and TRBJ2-1; unclear D gene. Trimming removed 4 bases from V and 5 bases from J, with 9 bases in between. CDR3 length equals 13 residues. Germline CDR1 and CDR2: LNHDA and SQIVND (reference sequence). As DNA, the CDR3 is TGTGCCAGTAGTACCTCTAGTGACAATGAGCAGTTCTTC. It yields the protein CASSTSSDNEQFF.

This clone was seen once. The chain has TRBV5-8 and TRBJ1-2; 9 bases are a match to TRBD1. Germline CDR1 is SGHTS and CDR2 is YDEGEE. The CDR3 is 20 residues long. Trimming took 4 bases from V and 0 from J; bases not matched to a gene: 19. The CDR3 here is CASSRDLNRDRDNTNYGYTF. CDR3 in DNA: TGTGCCAGCAGCCGAGACCTTAACCGGGACAGGGATAATACTAACTATGGCTACACCTTC. The variable domain in full, completed from reference TRBV5-8 and TRBJ1-2, reads EAGVTQSPTHLIKTRGQQATLRCSPISGHTSVYWYQQALGLGLQFLLWYDEGEERNRGNFPPRFSGRQFPNYSSELNVNALELEDSALYLCASSRDLNRDRDNTNYGYTFGSGTRLTVV.

The chain recombines TRBV7-8 with TRBJ2-2, with D maybe TRBD1 (5 bases). Germline V lookup: CDR1 SGHVS, CDR2 FQNEAQ. The ends were cut back, 5 bases at V and 6 bases at J, with 7 bases in the middle. There are 12 residues in the CDR3. The CDR3 coding sequence is TGTGCCAGCAGCCCAGGGCCCGGGGAGCTGTTTTTT. Translating it yields CASSPGPGELFF.

CDR3 protein: CATSRDRGLLSYEQYF. The CDR3 region has the DNA TGTGCCACTTCCCGGGACAGGGGCCTCTTGTCTTACGAGCAGTACTTC. The chain uses TRBV28 and TRBJ2-5, with 10 nucleotides matching TRBD1. The J call may be faulty, since TRBJ2-7 better matches the DNA end. The CDR3 has 16 amino acids. Germline V gives CDR1 MDHEN, CDR2 SYDVKM.

V gene TRBV5-6 combines with J gene TRBJ1-4, with D uncertain. The V gene's germline CDR1 is SGHDT and CDR2 YYEEEE. The V end was cut by 5 bases, the J end by 10 bases, with 21 bases between. The length of the CDR3 is 15 residues. The CDR3: CASRLPGDRERKLFF. As DNA, the CDR3 is TGTGCCAGCAGGTTACCGGGAGATCGCGAGAGAAAACTGTTTTTT.

This chain uses TRBV7-2 with TRBJ1-1; D gene ambiguous. CDR1 SGHTA and CDR2 FQGNSA come from the germline V gene. V dropped 4 bases and J dropped 8 bases, with 14 bases sitting between them. This CDR3 region has 13 residues. The CDR3 region is CASSSRRYSEAFF. CDR3 nucleotides: TGTGCCAGCAGCTCGAGGAGGTATTCCGAAGCTTTCTTT.

The J gene is TRBJ2-5, the V gene TRBV29-1, with TRBD1 matching over 9 bases. Gene TRBJ2-7 matches the end of the DNA better, so the J call may be wrong. CDR1 and CDR2 (germline): SQVTM, ANQGSEA. The length of the CDR3 is 17 residues. CDR3 DNA sequence: TGCAGCGTTTGGGCCTTTACTAGGACAGGGGTATCCTACGAGCAGTACTTC. Its protein is CSVWAFTRTGVSYEQYF.

V gene TRBV9 combines with J gene TRBJ1-5; a possible D gene is TRBD1 (6 bases). Germline CDR1 reads SGDLS; CDR2 reads YYNGEE. The CDR3 contains 15 residues. Trimming removed 7 bases from V and 4 bases from J, with 18 bases in between. The CDR3 sequence: CASGPGRGANQPQHF. CDR3 nucleotide sequence: TGTGCCAGCGGCCCCGGGCGGGGGGCGAATCAGCCCCAGCATTTT.

The rearrangement links TRBV11-2 to TRBJ1-1; TRBD1 is a possible D gene (5 bases). The V gene lost 1 base and the J gene lost 1 base, with 7 bases spanning the gap. From germline, CDR1 is SGHAT and CDR2 FQNNGV. The CDR3 totals 14 residues. The CDR3 protein is CASSLGQGNTEAFF. Here the CDR3 DNA reads TGTGCCAGCAGCTTAGGGCAGGGGAACACTGAAGCTTTCTTT.

This sequence joins TRBV2 and TRBJ2-3; TRBD1 matches at 7 bases. Germline CDR1 is SNHLY and CDR2 is FYNNEI. This CDR3 has 15 amino acids. V shed 6 bases, J shed 1 base, and the junction held 7 bases outside the gene matches. The CDR3 coding sequence is TGTGCCAGCAGCCCCTACAGGGGACGCACAGATACGCAGTATTTT. It specifies CASSPYRGRTDTQYF.

The chain combines TRBV29-1 with TRBJ2-7, with 11 bases lining up with TRBD2. After removal of 6 bases from V and 0 bases from J, the junction contained 10 bases not matched to a gene. CDR1 and CDR2 from the germline V gene are SQVTM and ANQGSEA. This CDR3 contains 16 residues. In nucleotides, the CDR3 is TGCAGCGTAAGGGGGCTAGCGGGAGGAATCTCCTACGAGCAGTACTTC. This encodes CSVRGLAGGISYEQYF.